Reported below is one TCR beta chain. What it recognizes is unknown. This sample is drawn from a study of beta chain features in type 1 diabetes. The entirety of the isolated RNA underwent reverse transcription, so expressed TCRB transcripts were sequenced. TCRdb's copy holds only in-frame clones and misses some; the assay was immunoSEQ multiplex PCR. This table has about 650,000 clones, roughly 12% appearing once. The V end was cut by 0 bases, the J end by 6 bases, with 17 bases between. This CDR3 comprises 17 residues. Germline CDR1 LGHNA, CDR2 YSLEER. The study, taken as a whole, reports: In all four CD4+ subsets, TCRB CDR3 length was significantly, moderately reduced in type 1 diabetes. High TCR expression in some cells could lead to their over-representation in cDNA sequencing. PCR might show a preference for shorter templates, equally across patients and controls.

The authors obtained over 98% purity in all sorted populations. The clonotype originates from a man aged 25-45 years with type 1 diabetes. The material sequenced was naive CD4+ T cells from blood. The V and J genes are TRBV4-3 and TRBJ2-2; either TRBD1 or TRBD2 may supply D (6 bases each). CDR3 in amino acids: CASSQDLTGAGAGELFF. DNA of the CDR3: TGCGCCAGCAGCCAAGATCTAACGGGGGCGGGCGCCGGGGAGCTGTTTTTT.